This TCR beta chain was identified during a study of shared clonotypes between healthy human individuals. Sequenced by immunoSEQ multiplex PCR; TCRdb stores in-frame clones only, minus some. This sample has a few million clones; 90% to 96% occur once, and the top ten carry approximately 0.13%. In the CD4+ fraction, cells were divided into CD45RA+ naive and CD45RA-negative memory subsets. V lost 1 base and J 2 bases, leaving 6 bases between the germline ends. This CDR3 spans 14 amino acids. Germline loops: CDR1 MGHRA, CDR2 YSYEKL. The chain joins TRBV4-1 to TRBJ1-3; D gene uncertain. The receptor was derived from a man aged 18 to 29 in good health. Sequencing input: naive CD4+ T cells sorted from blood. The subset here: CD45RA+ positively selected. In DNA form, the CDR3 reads TGCGCCAGCAGCCAAGGGTCTACTGGAAACACCATATATTTT. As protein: CASSQGSTGNTIYF.